A single sample gave rise to the 9 T cell receptor beta chains below, sequenced in a study of OX40 agonist ivuxolimab in advanced cancers. The data were produced by immunoSEQ multiplex PCR, yet TCRdb's version contains in-frame clones alone and is incomplete. The repertoire consists of approximately 68,000 clones, with 85% to 90% occurring once and the leading ten covering 0.85% to 1%. This specimen was CD4+ or CD8+ T cells sorted from blood, taken in a trial of the OX40 agonist ivuxolimab. The receptor source for this set is an adult with an advanced solid tumor such as melanoma, head and neck, liver or kidney cancer.

The chain has TRBV5-6 and TRBJ1-2; D uncertain. Germline-derived CDR1 and CDR2 are SGHDT and YYEEEE. V gave up 0 bases and J gave up 3 bases, with 15 bases separating them. The CDR3 spans 16 residues. The CDR3, as DNA: TGTGCCAGCAGCTTGGGAGGGCGGGGATCTGACTATGGCTACACCTTC. It specifies CASSLGGRGSDYGYTF.

This chain connects TRBV7-9 to TRBJ1-5; TRBD1 matches at 9 bases. CDR3 length equals 14 residues. The germline V gene has CDR1 SEHNR and CDR2 FQNEAQ (reference sequence). V shed 5 bases, J shed 5 bases, and the junction held 4 bases outside the gene matches. The CDR3 loop reads CASSRTGVDQPQHF. The CDR3, as DNA: TGTGCCAGCAGCCGGACAGGGGTCGATCAGCCCCAGCATTTT.

The chain uses TRBV2 and TRBJ1-1, with D possibly being TRBD1 (6 bases). Trimming left V 3 bases short and J 12 bases short, with 14 bases between. The CDR3 is made up of 12 amino acids. Germline V gene lookup returns CDR1 SNHLY and CDR2 FYNNEI. The CDR3: CASSDRGVLSFF. Written as DNA, the CDR3 is TGTGCCAGCAGTGATAGGGGGGTGTTGTCTTTCTTT.

This chain uses TRBV7-2 with TRBJ2-7; 10 nucleotides agree with TRBD2. This CDR3 has 15 amino acids. V gave up 5 bases and J gave up 2 bases; unmatched junction bases: 6. The germline CDR1 and CDR2 sequences are SGHTA and FQGNSA. The CDR3: CASSRSGGNTYEQYF. The CDR3, as DNA: TGTGCCAGCAGCCGTAGCGGGGGGAACACCTACGAGCAGTACTTC.

Worth noting for this clone: Other nucleotide sequences from this sample produce the same CDR3. The chain is built from TRBV7-2 and TRBJ1-5; TRBD1 aligns across 7 bases. The germline V gene has CDR1 SGHTA and CDR2 FQGNSA. This CDR3 contains 13 residues. V dropped 1 base and J dropped 7; count of bases not matched to a gene: 1. The CDR3: CASSLDRGQPQHF. The CDR3 coding sequence is TGTGCCAGCAGCTTAGACAGGGGCCAGCCCCAGCATTTT.

This chain connects TRBV30 to TRBJ1-3; the D is unclear. V was trimmed by 5 bases and J by 4 bases, leaving 12 bases between them. This CDR3 spans 13 amino acids. Germline lookup yields CDR1 GTSNPN and CDR2 SVGIG (reference sequence). CDR3 sequence reads: CAWHRVSGNTIYF. The CDR3 nucleotides are TGTGCCTGGCATAGGGTCTCCGGAAACACCATATATTTT.

The chain couples TRBV6-6 to TRBJ2-6; D gene uncertain. Trimming pared 11 bases from V and 2 bases from J, leaving 10 bases between. The CDR3 totals 13 residues. Looked up from germline, CDR1 is MNHNY and CDR2 is SVGAGI (reference sequence). CDR3 in DNA: TGTGCCGTCTCTCGGCCTGGGGCCAACGTCCTGACTTTC. This translates into CAVSRPGANVLTF.

The chain recombines TRBV6-5 with TRBJ2-7, with 8 bases matching TRBD1. Looked up from germline, CDR1 is MNHEY and CDR2 is SVGAGI. The V segment lost 11 bases and the J segment 10 bases; nucleotides outside the gene matches: 16. The CDR3 extends over 13 amino acids. This CDR3 reads CALFSPGQAPQYF. CDR3 DNA: TGTGCCCTATTTTCCCCGGGACAGGCCCCTCAGTACTTC.

This clone is a singleton in its sample. The chain carries TRBV5-4 and TRBJ1-6; D gene unclear. The CDR3 length is 15 residues. Germline CDR1 is SGHNT and CDR2 is YYREEE (reference sequence). V gave up 0 bases and J gave up 7 bases, with 11 bases separating them. The chain's CDR3 is CASSLAADFNSPLHF. The CDR3 DNA follows: TGTGCCAGCAGCTTGGCAGCGGACTTCAATTCACCCCTCCACTTT.